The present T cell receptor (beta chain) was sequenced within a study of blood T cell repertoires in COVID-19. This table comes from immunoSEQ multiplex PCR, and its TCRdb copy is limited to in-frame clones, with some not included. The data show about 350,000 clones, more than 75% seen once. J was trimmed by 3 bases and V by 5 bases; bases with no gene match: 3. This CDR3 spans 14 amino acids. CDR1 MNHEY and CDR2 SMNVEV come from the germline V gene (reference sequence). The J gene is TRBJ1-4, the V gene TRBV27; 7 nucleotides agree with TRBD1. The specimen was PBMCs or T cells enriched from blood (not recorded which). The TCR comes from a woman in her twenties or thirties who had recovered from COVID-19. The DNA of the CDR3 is TGTGCCAGCAGTGGGGACAGCTCTAATGAAAAACTGTTTTTT. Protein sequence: CASSGDSSNEKLFF.